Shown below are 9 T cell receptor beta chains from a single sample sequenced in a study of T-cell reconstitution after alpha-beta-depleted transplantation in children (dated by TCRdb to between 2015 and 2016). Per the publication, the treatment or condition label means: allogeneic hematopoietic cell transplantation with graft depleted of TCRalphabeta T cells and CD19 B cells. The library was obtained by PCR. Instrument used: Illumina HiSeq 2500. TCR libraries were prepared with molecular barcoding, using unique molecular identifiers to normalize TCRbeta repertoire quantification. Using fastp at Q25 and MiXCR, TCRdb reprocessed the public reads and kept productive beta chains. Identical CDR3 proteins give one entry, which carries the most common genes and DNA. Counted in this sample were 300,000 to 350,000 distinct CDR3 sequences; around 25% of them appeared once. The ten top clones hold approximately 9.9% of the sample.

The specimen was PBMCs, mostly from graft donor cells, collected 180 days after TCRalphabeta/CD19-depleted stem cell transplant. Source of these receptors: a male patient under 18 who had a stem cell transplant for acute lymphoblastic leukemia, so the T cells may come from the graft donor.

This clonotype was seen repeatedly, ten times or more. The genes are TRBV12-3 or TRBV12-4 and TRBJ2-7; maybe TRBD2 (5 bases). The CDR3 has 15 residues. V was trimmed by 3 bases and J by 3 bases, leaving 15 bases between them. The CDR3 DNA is TGTGCCAGCAGTTTCCTACGAGGGAAAAACTACGAGCAGTACTTC. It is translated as CASSFLRGKNYEQYF.

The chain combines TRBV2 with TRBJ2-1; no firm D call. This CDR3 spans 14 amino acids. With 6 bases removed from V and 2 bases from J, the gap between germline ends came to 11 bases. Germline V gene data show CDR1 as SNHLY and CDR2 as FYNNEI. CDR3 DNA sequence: TGTGCCAGCAGGCTTACGACTGCCTACAATGAGCAGTTCTTC. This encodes CASRLTTAYNEQFF.

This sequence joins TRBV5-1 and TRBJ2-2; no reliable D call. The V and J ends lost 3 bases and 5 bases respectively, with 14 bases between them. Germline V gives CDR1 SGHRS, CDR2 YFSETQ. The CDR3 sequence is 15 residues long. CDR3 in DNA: TGCGCCAGCAGCTACCCGGACCCAAGGACCGGGGAGCTGTTTTTT. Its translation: CASSYPDPRTGELFF.

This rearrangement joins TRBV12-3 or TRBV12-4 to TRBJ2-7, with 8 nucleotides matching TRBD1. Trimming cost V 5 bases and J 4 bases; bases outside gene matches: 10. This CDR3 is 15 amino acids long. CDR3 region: CASSPRQGAGYEQYF. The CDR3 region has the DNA TGTGCCAGCAGTCCCCGGCAGGGGGCCGGGTACGAGCAGTACTTC.

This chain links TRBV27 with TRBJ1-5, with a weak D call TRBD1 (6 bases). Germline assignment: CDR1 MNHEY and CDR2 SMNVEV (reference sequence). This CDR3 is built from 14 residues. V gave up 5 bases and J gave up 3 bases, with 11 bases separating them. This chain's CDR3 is CASSQGQLNQPQHF. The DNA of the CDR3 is TGTGCCAGCAGTCAAGGACAGCTCAATCAGCCCCAGCATTTT.

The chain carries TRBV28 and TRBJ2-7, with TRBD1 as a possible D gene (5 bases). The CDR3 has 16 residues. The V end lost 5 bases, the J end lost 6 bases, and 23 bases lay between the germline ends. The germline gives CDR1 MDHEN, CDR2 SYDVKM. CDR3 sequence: CASSRAGSPFRVEQYF. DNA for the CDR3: TGTGCCAGCAGTCGTGCAGGGTCCCCCTTCCGGGTCGAGCAGTACTTC.

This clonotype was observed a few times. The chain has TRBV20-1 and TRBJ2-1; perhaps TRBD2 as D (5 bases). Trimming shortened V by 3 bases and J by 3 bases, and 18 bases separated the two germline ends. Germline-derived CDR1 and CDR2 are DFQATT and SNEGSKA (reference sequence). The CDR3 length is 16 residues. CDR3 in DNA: TGCAGTGCTAGTCTGTGGGAGTTCAACCTCTACAATGAGCAGTTCTTC. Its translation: CSASLWEFNLYNEQFF.

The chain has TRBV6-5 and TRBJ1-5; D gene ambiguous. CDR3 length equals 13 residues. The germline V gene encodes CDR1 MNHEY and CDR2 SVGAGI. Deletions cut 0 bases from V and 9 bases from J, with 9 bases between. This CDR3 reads CASSYSSRRPQHF. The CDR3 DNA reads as TGTGCCAGCAGTTACTCGAGCCGGCGGCCCCAGCATTTT.

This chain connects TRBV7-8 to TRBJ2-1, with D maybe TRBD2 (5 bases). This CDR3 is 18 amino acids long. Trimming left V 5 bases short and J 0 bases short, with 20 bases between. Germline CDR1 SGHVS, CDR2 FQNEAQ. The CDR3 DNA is TGTGCCAGCAGCCGTGCCCCGGGCGGGCAATACTCCTACAATGAGCAGTTCTTC. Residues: CASSRAPGGQYSYNEQFF. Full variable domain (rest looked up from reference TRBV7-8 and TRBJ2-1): GAGVSQSPRYKVAKRGQDVALRCDPISGHVSLFWYQQALGQGPEFLTYFQNEAQLDKSGLPSDRFFAERPEGSVSTLKIQRTQQEDSAVYLCASSRAPGGQYSYNEQFFGPGTRLTVL.